The rows below give T cell receptor beta chains drawn from one sample of a study of T-cell memory formation after mild COVID-19. TCRdb re-derived calls from the 5' RACE reads in MiXCR, one entry per CDR3 protein. The table includes approximately 340,000 distinct CDR3 sequences, more than 15% detected once. The sample consisted of PBMCs or a T cell subset sorted from them (not recorded which). The receptors were gathered from a man younger than 35 who had mild COVID-19 (a few samples of this study predate the infection). Cell type and time point are not known. Both conserved end residues are trimmed from each CDR3.

CDR3	V	J
AISETGGTGQETQY	TRBV10-3	TRBJ2-5
ASSQPSVGAETQY	TRBV3-1	TRBJ2-5
ASSWDRVYYYGYT	TRBV6-5	TRBJ1-2
ASSSGTSGGRSYEQY	TRBV5-1	TRBJ2-7
ASSSQGALDTEAF	TRBV7-2	TRBJ1-1
ASSPQTGPDTQY	TRBV7-2	TRBJ2-3
ASSQDSNTEAF	TRBV7-7	TRBJ1-1
ATSRGRGPKDTQY	TRBV15	TRBJ2-3
ASLRDHEQY	TRBV10-2	TRBJ2-7
ASRGLSTGNNEQF	TRBV19	TRBJ2-1
ASSLRPLGTDTQY	TRBV12-3/TRBV12-4	TRBJ2-3
AIMGGISGGSTDTQY	TRBV10-3	TRBJ2-3
ASSLTADYGYT	TRBV5-1	TRBJ1-2
ASGPEIDTQY	TRBV5-1	TRBJ2-3
ASSPPGGHPLTQY	TRBV18	TRBJ2-5
ASSFLPANTGELF	TRBV7-2	TRBJ2-2
ASRPGQHTDTQY	TRBV12-3/TRBV12-4	TRBJ2-3
ASSSVAGSAGELF	TRBV7-2	TRBJ2-2
SVKGITNTGELF	TRBV29-1	TRBJ2-2
ASSPGGAAASYNEQF	TRBV6-5	TRBJ2-1
ASSYPDRPNQPQH	TRBV6-2/TRBV6-3	TRBJ1-5
ASSPDRFSYGYT	TRBV7-3	TRBJ1-2
ASSRRGTAEAF	TRBV4-2	TRBJ1-1